This TCR beta chain was sequenced for a study of T cell responses to AZD1222 COVID-19 vaccine. Study-level points and caveats: With two AZD1222 doses given, Spike-specific TCR breadth and depth both rose. No repertoire was sampled before or during the peak T cell response, only after it.

Concerning this clone: No antigen is known for it.

Some clones are missing from TCRdb's copy, which holds only in-frame ones; the method was immunoSEQ multiplex PCR. The repertoire has roughly 180,000 clones, around nine tenths of them found once; the top ten carry roughly 0.49%. The source is an adult in good health. Specimen: peripheral blood, collected on day 0 of AZD1222 vaccination.

The CDR3 is CASSPGISTDTQYF. The CDR3 DNA follows: TGTGCCAGCAGCCCCGGGATTAGCACAGATACGCAGTATTTT. The chain uses TRBV7-3 and TRBJ2-3; weak D call: TRBD2 (5 bases). V was shortened by 5 bases and J by 0 bases, with 9 bases between the two germline ends. The CDR3 consists of 14 residues. Germline loops: CDR1 SGHTA, CDR2 FQGTGA.